Reported below is one T cell receptor beta chain. What it binds is unknown. In the authors' methods: ImmunoSEQ gave junction-only sequences without quality scores, so filtering differed. Assay: immunoSEQ multiplex PCR; the TCRdb copy retains only in-frame clones and omits some. That table gives V, J and clone size, and the DNA gave D and trimming. The sample yields a few million clones, roughly 90% seen once. These data are taken from a study of shared clonotypes between healthy human individuals. About the study: With ages of 18 to 49, the donors were two women and a few men.

Study observations and caveats: Shared clonotypes: 4.5% to 6.5% naive CD4, around 3.7% naive CD8, 2.3% memory CD4, approximately 0.41% memory CD8.

The CDR3 extends over 14 amino acids. CDR1 and CDR2 (germline): SGHKS, YYEKEE (reference sequence). V lost 0 bases and J lost 4, with 10 bases in between. Specimen: naive CD4+ T cells from PBMCs. The subset denotes: CD45RA+ positively selected. The rearrangement links TRBV5-5 to TRBJ1-2; D may be TRBD1 (5 bases). This sequence originates from a man aged 18 to 29 in good health. Some clones in this sample may be carry-over from other donors' samples. DNA of the CDR3: TGTGCCAGCAGCTTGGGAGGGGACCGCTATGGCTACACCTTC. Protein sequence: CASSLGGDRYGYTF.